The T cell receptor beta chain under discussion was sequenced for a study of human T cells and chemical hapten exposure. Overall study findings and caveats: TCRs whose frequency exceeded 1 in 1000 remained the same following DPC sensitization.

In its sample, this clonotype was seen a few times. The antigen is undetermined. One entry per CDR3 protein, called by TCRdb with MiXCR from the RACE reads. The data show under 100,000 distinct CDR3 sequences, around 10% seen once. Indicated time point: patch test 2, 6 weeks after DPC sensitization. Treatment specified: therapeutic diphenylcyclopropenone sensitization with weekly scalp DPC. CDR1 and CDR2 (germline): SNHLY, FYNNEI. The CDR3 spans 13 residues. Trimming took 7 bases from V and 0 from J, leaving 7 bases between them. The V gene is TRBV2, the J gene TRBJ2-1; D is unresolved. This receptor was taken from a woman aged 35 to 49 with alopecia areata. Some clones in this sample may be carry-over from other donors' samples. The sequencing used whole blood, collected in connection with sensitization to the hapten diphenylcyclopropenone (DPC). CDR3 amino acids: CASNFNSYNEQFF. The CDR3 DNA reads as TGTGCCAGCAACTTCAACTCCTACAATGAGCAGTTCTTC.